These 3 T cell receptor beta chains share one sample of origin, sequenced in a study of OX40 agonist ivuxolimab in advanced cancers. Measured with immunoSEQ multiplex PCR; TCRdb has only the in-frame clones, and not every one. The sample lists 65,000 to 95,000 clones, approximately 90% seen once, with approximately 0.5% in the top ten. This sample comprised CD4+ or CD8+ T cells sorted from blood, obtained in a trial of the OX40 agonist ivuxolimab. These TCRs come from an adult with an advanced solid tumor such as melanoma, head and neck, liver or kidney cancer.

The chain recombines TRBV5-1 with TRBJ2-3; D is unclear. This CDR3 is 11 amino acids long. V lost 0 bases and J lost 6, with 2 bases in between. Germline V gives CDR1 SGHRS, CDR2 YFSETQ. Here the CDR3 DNA reads TGCGCCAGCAGCTTGGATGATACGCAGTATTTT. Amino acid sequence: CASSLDDTQYF.

The chain has TRBV2 and TRBJ2-7; D not certain. V gave up 4 bases and J gave up 6 bases, with 10 bases separating them. The germline V gene encodes CDR1 SNHLY and CDR2 FYNNEI. The CDR3 is made up of 12 amino acids. CDR3 in DNA: TGTGCCAGCAGTGTAACTTTCCGCGAGCAGTACTTC. It is translated as CASSVTFREQYF.

The genes are TRBV7-3 and TRBJ2-1; the D gene could be TRBD1 or TRBD2 (5 bases each). Per the germline V gene, CDR1 is SGHTA and CDR2 is FQGTGA. V was shortened by 5 bases and J by 4 bases, with 21 bases between the two germline ends. This CDR3 is built from 17 residues. CDR3 amino acids: CASSPYLGARGYNEQFF. The CDR3 region has the DNA TGTGCCAGCAGCCCCTACCTAGGGGCAAGAGGGTACAATGAGCAGTTCTTC.